These T cell receptor beta chains were read from a single sample in a study of T cells after posttransplantation cyclophosphamide. TCRdb keeps only in-frame clones here, not all; method: immunoSEQ multiplex PCR. Of 20,000 to 25,000 clones listed, 73% are singletons. The sequenced material came from memory CD4+ T cells sorted from PBMCs. These receptors came from a woman aged 55-69 years in good health, CMV-negative, and a related stem cell transplant donor. Both conserved end residues are part of each CDR3. Fields, in order: D gene, V gene, clone size, J gene, CDR3 DNA, CDR3 protein. D genes are given only for firm matches. A clone size is listed for some rows: how often the clone was seen (once, few, many), or a class if it is expanded.

D: TRBD2
V: TRBV5-4
size: .
J: TRBJ2-3
DNA: TGTGCCAGCAGCCCAGGGACTAGCGGGGGGGCATTGGATACGCAGTATTTT
CDR3: CASSPGTSGGALDTQYF

D: .
V: TRBV4-1
size: once
J: TRBJ1-2
DNA: TGCGCCAGCAGCCCCCCCGAGGTCCGGGGCTACACCTTC
CDR3: CASSPPEVRGYTF

D: .
V: TRBV7-2
size: .
J: TRBJ1-2
DNA: TGTGCCAGCAGCCACCCCCGGGAGTATGGCTACACCTTC
CDR3: CASSHPREYGYTF

D: TRBD2
V: TRBV7-3
size: .
J: TRBJ2-7
DNA: TGTGCCAGCAGCTTAGGCGGCGGGAGAGGCAACGAGCAGTACTTC
CDR3: CASSLGGGRGNEQYF

D: TRBD2
V: TRBV7-7
size: .
J: TRBJ2-2
DNA: TGTGCTAGCAAACCTATTGGGTTAGCGGGGGACACCGGGGAGCTGTTTTTT
CDR3: CASKPIGLAGDTGELFF

D: TRBD2
V: TRBV4-3
size: once
J: TRBJ2-1
DNA: TGCGCCAGCAGCCAAATTTGGGCTAGCGGGGGGGCCAGCTCCTACAATGAGCAGTTCTTC
CDR3: CASSQIWASGGASSYNEQFF

D: .
V: TRBV5-1
size: once
J: TRBJ1-2
DNA: TGCGCCAGCAGCTTGGCTCCGGAGTTCTATGGCTACACCTTC
CDR3: CASSLAPEFYGYTF

D: .
V: TRBV19
size: .
J: TRBJ2-7
DNA: TGTGCCAGTAGTATGGGCGGACTTCAGCAGTACTTC
CDR3: CASSMGGLQQYF

D: .
V: TRBV9
size: .
J: TRBJ1-3
DNA: TGTGCCAGCAGCGGGGGGGGGTGGAGCTCTGGAAACACCATATATTTT
CDR3: CASSGGGWSSGNTIYF

D: .
V: TRBV4-1
size: few
J: TRBJ1-1
DNA: TGCGCCAGCAGCCAAGGTTACGGGAACACTGAAGCTTTCTTT
CDR3: CASSQGYGNTEAFF

D: .
V: TRBV11-2
size: .
J: TRBJ2-2
DNA: TGTGCCAGCAGCTTAGATATCAGGGGAAGCGACACCGGGGAGCTGTTTTTT
CDR3: CASSLDIRGSDTGELFF

D: .
V: TRBV6-5
size: once
J: TRBJ1-6
DNA: TGTGCCAGCCGAGGCCCCTCGCCCTCACCCCTCCACTTT
CDR3: CASRGPSPSPLHF

D: .
V: TRBV7-2
size: .
J: TRBJ2-7
DNA: TGTGCCAGCAGATCTAAAGGGGGGGGATACGAGCAGTACTTC
CDR3: CASRSKGGGYEQYF

D: TRBD1
V: TRBV28
size: few
J: TRBJ1-2
DNA: TGTGCCAGCAGCTCCGGACAGGGAGGCGGCTACACCTTC
CDR3: CASSSGQGGGYTF

D: .
V: TRBV19
size: .
J: TRBJ2-7
DNA: TGTGCCAGTAGTATAGGGCGAGGAGGCCCCTACGAGCAGTACTTC
CDR3: CASSIGRGGPYEQYF

D: .
V: TRBV5-6
size: .
J: TRBJ2-1
DNA: TGTGCCAGCAGTACGCTGGACTTTCACCCGTTCTTC
CDR3: CASSTLDFHPFF

D: .
V: TRBV10-3
size: few
J: TRBJ1-1
DNA: TGTGCCATCAGTGAGACCGGAGAGGGTGAAGCTTTCTTT
CDR3: CAISETGEGEAFF

D: .
V: TRBV6-6
size: .
J: TRBJ2-2
DNA: TGTGCCAGCATCCGGGGAACCGGGGAGCTGTTTTTT
CDR3: CASIRGTGELFF

D: .
V: TRBV11-2
size: .
J: TRBJ1-5
DNA: TGTGCCAGCAGTCAACGGGCGGGGGTTAGCAATCAGCCCCAGCATTTT
CDR3: CASSQRAGVSNQPQHF

D: .
V: TRBV5-6
size: .
J: TRBJ2-7
DNA: TGTGCCAGCAGCTTGGCCGGTCGGGTACCTTTGGGGCAGTACTTC
CDR3: CASSLAGRVPLGQYF

D: .
V: TRBV19
size: .
J: TRBJ1-2
DNA: TGCGCCAGTAGTATGCAGGGGTACTATGGCTACACCTTC
CDR3: CASSMQGYYGYTF

D: .
V: TRBV21-1
size: .
J: TRBJ2-5
DNA: TGTGCCAGCAGCATAGCGGGAGGGCCGGGTGAGACCCAGTACTTC
CDR3: CASSIAGGPGETQYF

D: .
V: TRBV9
size: .
J: TRBJ1-2
DNA: TGTGCCAGCAGCCTCCGGGGGGGGGCAACCTATGGCTACACCTTC
CDR3: CASSLRGGATYGYTF

D: TRBD2
V: TRBV11-3
size: .
J: TRBJ2-2
DNA: TGTGCCAGCAGCCGCGCAGCGGGAGTAGGCACCGGGGAGCTGTTTTTT
CDR3: CASSRAAGVGTGELFF

D: .
V: TRBV7-9
size: .
J: TRBJ1-5
DNA: TGTGCCAGCAGCTTAGGGGCCAACTCGCCCCAGCATTTT
CDR3: CASSLGANSPQHF

D: .
V: TRBV11-2
size: .
J: TRBJ1-5
DNA: TGTGCCAGCAGCTCTGGACCGGGGAATCAGCCCCAGCATTTT
CDR3: CASSSGPGNQPQHF

D: .
V: TRBV29-1
size: once
J: TRBJ1-1
DNA: TGCAGCGCGACGGGGGGGACGGAAGCTTTCTTT
CDR3: CSATGGTEAFF

D: TRBD2
V: TRBV28
size: .
J: TRBJ2-7
DNA: TGTGCCAGCAGGAGGACTAGCGGGAGAAACTACGAGCAGTACTTC
CDR3: CASRRTSGRNYEQYF

D: .
V: TRBV20-1
size: .
J: TRBJ2-7
DNA: TGCAGTGCTAGCCGAGCAAGCGAGCAGTACTTC
CDR3: CSASRASEQYF

D: .
V: TRBV30
size: .
J: TRBJ2-3
DNA: TGTGCCTGGAGTGTACTGGGCAGGCCCCCCCCAGATACGCAGTATTTT
CDR3: CAWSVLGRPPPDTQYF

D: .
V: TRBV5-6
size: .
J: TRBJ1-1
DNA: TGTGCCAGCAGCTTTGGGGGCGCGGGCACTGAAGCTTTCTTT
CDR3: CASSFGGAGTEAFF

D: TRBD1
V: TRBV5-1
size: .
J: TRBJ1-3
DNA: TGCGCCAGCAGCCTGCAGGGGGCTAGCTCTGGAAACACCATATATTTT
CDR3: CASSLQGASSGNTIYF

D: TRBD2
V: TRBV5-1
size: .
J: TRBJ2-2
DNA: TGCGCCAGCAGGGCAGGAGCGGGAGGAACTAACACCGGGGAGCTGTTTTTT
CDR3: CASRAGAGGTNTGELFF

D: .
V: TRBV28
size: .
J: TRBJ1-2
DNA: TGTGCCAGCAGTTTAGGGGCAGGAAACTATGGCTACACCTTC
CDR3: CASSLGAGNYGYTF

D: .
V: TRBV19
size: .
J: TRBJ1-1
DNA: TGTGCCAGTAGGGGCAGAGGTCGCGGGACTGAAGCTTTCTTT
CDR3: CASRGRGRGTEAFF

D: .
V: TRBV4-1
size: .
J: TRBJ1-1
DNA: TGCGCCAGCAGCCGCGGGGAAGGGAACACTGAAGCTTTCTTT
CDR3: CASSRGEGNTEAFF

D: TRBD1
V: TRBV28
size: .
J: TRBJ1-4
DNA: TGTGCCAGCAGCCCAGGGGGAAGAACTAATGAAAAACTGTTTTTT
CDR3: CASSPGGRTNEKLFF

D: .
V: TRBV5-1
size: .
J: TRBJ2-1
DNA: TGCGCCAGCAGCGATAGCGGTTACAATGAGCAGTTCTTC
CDR3: CASSDSGYNEQFF

D: TRBD2
V: TRBV7-8
size: .
J: TRBJ2-1
DNA: TGTGCCAGCAGCAAGACTAGCGGCTCCTACAATGAGCAGTTCTTC
CDR3: CASSKTSGSYNEQFF

D: TRBD1
V: TRBV5-1
size: once
J: TRBJ2-1
DNA: TGCGCCAGCAGCTTGGCGGGACAGGGGATGAATGAGCAGTTCTTC
CDR3: CASSLAGQGMNEQFF

D: TRBD1
V: TRBV6-1
size: .
J: TRBJ2-7
DNA: TGTGCCAGCAGTGAAATCGGGACAGGCTATAGCTCCTACGAGCAGTACTTC
CDR3: CASSEIGTGYSSYEQYF

D: .
V: TRBV5-1
size: .
J: TRBJ2-5
DNA: TGCGCCAGCAGCTTCCCAGGGAGGATCGAGACCCAGTACTTC
CDR3: CASSFPGRIETQYF

D: .
V: TRBV9
size: .
J: TRBJ1-1
DNA: TGTGCCAGCAGCGTAGTCCCAGGCACTGAAGCTTTCTTT
CDR3: CASSVVPGTEAFF

D: .
V: TRBV4-3
size: .
J: TRBJ2-7
DNA: TGCGCCAGCAGCCAAGAAGGGGGAAACGAGCAGTACTTC
CDR3: CASSQEGGNEQYF

D: TRBD2
V: TRBV6-4
size: .
J: TRBJ2-1
DNA: TGTGCCAGCAGTGAACGGACTAGCGGACGATACAATGAGCAGTTCTTC
CDR3: CASSERTSGRYNEQFF

D: TRBD2
V: TRBV4-3
size: .
J: TRBJ2-3
DNA: TGCGCCAGCAGCCACCAAGGACTAGCGGGGGGCACAGATACGCAGTATTTT
CDR3: CASSHQGLAGGTDTQYF

D: TRBD2
V: TRBV28
size: .
J: TRBJ2-4
DNA: TGTGCCAGCAGACCCGCCGGGACTAGCGGGGGGGCTTACAAAAACATTCAGTACTTC
CDR3: CASRPAGTSGGAYKNIQYF

D: TRBD1
V: TRBV7-2
size: .
J: TRBJ2-5
DNA: TGTGCCAGCAGCAGGACAGGTCAAGAGACCCAGTACTTC
CDR3: CASSRTGQETQYF

D: .
V: TRBV10-3
size: few
J: TRBJ1-2
DNA: TGTGCCATCAGTGAAGGGGGAACGAACTATGGCTACACCTTC
CDR3: CAISEGGTNYGYTF

D: .
V: TRBV10-1
size: .
J: TRBJ2-6
DNA: TGCGCCAGCAGTGAGGGGCTCTCTGGGGCCAACGTCCTGACTTTC
CDR3: CASSEGLSGANVLTF

D: TRBD2
V: TRBV5-1
size: .
J: TRBJ2-5
DNA: TGCGCCAGCAGCTTGGGCGGGACTAGCGGGAGGCAAGAGACCCAGTACTTC
CDR3: CASSLGGTSGRQETQYF

D: TRBD1
V: TRBV5-1
size: .
J: TRBJ2-2
DNA: TGCGCCAGCAGCTCGACAGGGTTCGGGGAGCTGTTTTTT
CDR3: CASSSTGFGELFF

D: TRBD2
V: TRBV7-2
size: .
J: TRBJ2-5
DNA: TGTGCCAGCACAAGACTAGCGGAAGAGACCCAGTACTTC
CDR3: CASTRLAEETQYF

D: TRBD2
V: TRBV5-1
size: .
J: TRBJ2-1
DNA: TGCGCCAGCAGCTTAGCGGGGGGCCGCGATGAGCAGTTCTTC
CDR3: CASSLAGGRDEQFF

D: TRBD2
V: TRBV11-3
size: .
J: TRBJ2-2
DNA: TGTGCCAGCAGCTTAGTAGCGGGCTCGAACACCGGGGAGCTGTTTTTT
CDR3: CASSLVAGSNTGELFF

D: TRBD1
V: TRBV5-1
size: .
J: TRBJ1-1
DNA: TGCGCCAGCAGCTACCCGGGACAGTACACTGAAGCTTTCTTT
CDR3: CASSYPGQYTEAFF

D: .
V: TRBV30
size: .
J: TRBJ1-1
DNA: TGTGCCTGGAGTGTACGGCCTTCGAGGGTTATGAACACTGAAGCTTTCTTT
CDR3: CAWSVRPSRVMNTEAFF

D: .
V: TRBV11-2
size: few
J: TRBJ1-4
DNA: TGTGCCAGCACCCCGGGCGGGAGTCAAAAACTGTTTTTT
CDR3: CASTPGGSQKLFF

D: TRBD1
V: TRBV5-8
size: .
J: TRBJ2-7
DNA: TGTGCCAGCAGCCTCCGGGACAGGGTGGAGGAGCAGTACTTC
CDR3: CASSLRDRVEEQYF

D: .
V: TRBV7-3
size: .
J: TRBJ2-1
DNA: TGTGCCAGCAGCGCGCACAGGGAGGGTGAGCAGTTCTTC
CDR3: CASSAHREGEQFF